Given below is one T cell receptor beta chain in context. This clone was observed at least ten times. Its antigen is unknown. Read sequence stops 3 residues before the CDR3 end, and the germline J gene provides the missing end. CDR1 and CDR2 are drawn from the germline V gene: SGHRS, YFSETQ. The CDR3 numbers 14 residues from cysteine through phenylalanine. The CDR3 was read in part: 33 bases, with the frame set at base 1. The junction shows trimming of 5 bases on V and 7 bases on J, and the gene matches do not reach 6 bases of it. The sample comes from a study of T cell clonality in common variable immunodeficiency (dated by TCRdb to 2015 to 2017). The full study reports these points: CVID TCRbeta sequences reportedly showed fewer deletions and N-nucleotide insertions and lacked highly modified clones with 13 or more V deletions. Even though DNA input was equal, the average per sample came to 82,000 or so unique sequences for controls compared with about 31,547 for CVID samples. Patient heterogeneity within the CVID cohort put limits on correlating repertoire features with clinical complications. Increased TCRbeta clonality was found in CVID subjects compared with healthy controls (t-test p = 0.018), with the increase being most characteristic of about a third of subjects. Fewer TCRbeta clones were shared among CVID subjects than among healthy controls (p < 0.0001). It was noted by the authors that sequencing of the repertoires of T cell subpopulations would be needed to clarify the cause of the increased clonality in CVID.

CVID samples and control samples contributed equivalent amounts of genomic DNA as sequencing input. For every sample, a 60 bp segment covering the rearranged TCRbeta CDR3 region was amplified and then sequenced. The immunoSEQ assay, a bias-corrected multiplex PCR with high-throughput sequencing, was employed for TCRbeta amplification. Turning to the authors' computational methods: Every unique nucleotide sequence counted as a clone and was annotated with V, D and J genes, copy number and frequency. Sequences were labeled productive if in frame, and non-productive if out of frame or containing stop codons. As previously described, clonality was calculated on the basis of Shannon's entropy. The predicted amino acid sequences of productive clones were used to derive mean CDR3 Kyte-Doolittle hydropathy. The R hclust function was used to hierarchically cluster scaled V gene usage with Manhattan distance and complete linkage. To assess clone sharing by CDR3 amino acid sequence, 12 repertoires per group were resampled over 100 rounds. Repertoires were searched for approximately 70 published EBV-specific and nearly 250 published CMV-specific TCRbeta sequences. A couple of CVID samples yielding fewer than 10,000 sequences were excluded from analysis, leaving approximately 40 CVID repertoires. Imported from immuneACCESS, the table was reduced by TCRdb to in-frame sequences with V and J called. These copies leave out some clones; in studies compared against another copy, an unresolved V gene accounts for under half, and the cause of the remainder is not known. V, J and clone size reflect that table, while D and trimming were determined from the DNA. For this sample the table reports about 60,000 clones, with no clone seen just once. The ten largest clones add up to about 1.7% of the sample.

Predominantly Caucasian heritage was noted among both the CVID patients and the healthy controls. From each donor, about 5 to 8.5 ml of heparinized peripheral whole blood was collected. TCRbeta CDR3 repertoires were sequenced from genomic DNA of adults with common variable immune deficiency (CVID) and healthy adult controls. There were about 22 healthy adult volunteers in the control group (around twelve female and roughly 10 male), ranging in age from about 23 to 75 years, with a mean age of around 31. Diluted blood was density-centrifuged over Hypaque 1077 or Ficoll-Paque to isolate peripheral blood mononuclear cells. Unsorted mononuclear cells served as the source of genomic DNA, which was extracted either by Qiagen column purification or by a centrifugation-based method.

Input material: peripheral blood mononuclear cells. This TCR was sampled from a person between 18 and 75 years old in good health. Recombination connected TRBV5-1 to TRBJ1-6; the central 7 bases match TRBD1. The DNA read from the CDR3 is TGCGCCAGCAGAGAGGGGACAGACAATTCACCC. It encodes CASREGTDNSP. From start to end, the CDR3 is CASREGTDNSPLHF.